This T cell receptor beta chain was sequenced in a study of blood T cell repertoires in COVID-19 (dated by TCRdb to the early 2020s). About the study as a whole: Samples covering the acute and convalescent phases of COVID-19 were provided by collaborators in the United States, Italy and Spain. Deeply sampled blood TCRbeta repertoires from subjects exposed to, actively infected with, or recovered from COVID-19 were included in the dataset. Samples were obtained from the ongoing ImmuneRACE study (first 160 participants) and from about 1,300 subjects provided by 6 global collaborators. The material from the prospective study consisted of cDNA or gDNA derived from T cells, B-cell-depleted T cells, or PBMCs. Sample metadata almost always included a de-identified subject ID, COVID-19 status, age in years and sex. Where available, HLA class I and class II types were taken from metadata supplied by the sample provider and were not determined by assay-based typing. A freely available public database, intended as a resource for researchers studying the immune response to SARS-CoV-2, is where the repertoires were released.

One collaborating source in Seattle enrolled patients while the patients were actively infected and followed the patients over time throughout the course of disease. Each collaborating institution followed its own protocols to collect whole blood in K2EDTA tubes. For TCRbeta analysis, collaborator samples were shipped as frozen whole blood, as isolated PBMCs, or as DNA extracted from either sample type. For this clone: The antigen this receptor binds is unknown. Base qualities are not provided; no much larger clone lies one nucleotide away.

CDR1 and CDR2 were assigned from the germline V gene (reference sequence) as LGHDT and YNNKEL. The trim is 5 bases for V and 11 bases for J, with a gap of 10 bases between the germline ends. There are 11 amino acids in the CDR3, from cysteine to phenylalanine inclusive. CDR3 DNA only is kept here, 33 bases in frame from base 1. TCRbeta CDR3 regions were amplified from genomic DNA using the immunoSEQ Assay, a bias-controlled multiplex PCR. In the original analysis: The number of nucleated cells in each sample was estimated from the amplification of reference gene primers within the assay. To quantify the absolute abundance of each unique TCRbeta CDR3 rearrangement, sequence reads were collapsed and filtered. For each sample, productive Simpson clonality was calculated as the square root of Simpson's diversity index across productive rearrangements. The source is immuneACCESS, and TCRdb retained only in-frame sequences with V and J called. Part of the clones is not carried over; for the studies checked, unresolved V genes explain less than half of this, and the remainder is unexplained. V, J and clone size are those of that table, while D and trimming were read from the DNA. This sample is represented by almost 250,000 clones; more than 70% of them were singletons. The ten largest clones take up 5.5% to 6.5% of the sample.

Results and caveats for the whole study, not just this receptor: How much clinical and demographic metadata was included differed by source and by participant, and the metadata was provided uncurated.

Sequencing was performed on peripheral blood. Recombination connected TRBV3-1 (or the pseudogene TRBV3-2) to TRBJ2-1; possibly the D gene is TRBD1, per 6 matching bases. The TCR originated in a woman of 80 years or more with COVID-19, enrolled during active disease. The encoded CDR3 is CASSYTGKQFF. The sequenced DNA: TGTGCCAGCAGCTATACAGGGAAGCAGTTCTTC.